The T cell receptor (beta chain) described here comes from a study of blood T cell repertoires in COVID-19 (TCRdb year 2020). As for the study more broadly: Samples covering the acute and convalescent phases of COVID-19 were provided by collaborators in the United States, Italy and Spain. The material from the prospective study consisted of cDNA or gDNA derived from T cells, B-cell-depleted T cells, or PBMCs. HLA class I and class II types, where available, came from metadata supplied by the sample provider rather than from assay-based typing. The samples were drawn from two sources: the first 160 participants of the ongoing ImmuneRACE study, and 1,000 to 1,500 subjects contributed by 6 global collaborators. The repertoires were made available in a free public database intended to serve as a resource for research on the immune response to SARS-CoV-2. Subjects who had been exposed to COVID-19, were actively infected with it, or had recovered from it provided the deeply sampled blood TCRbeta repertoires that made up the dataset. Sample metadata almost always included a de-identified subject ID, COVID-19 status, age in years and sex. Broader findings and caveats from the paper: How much clinical and demographic metadata was included differed by source and by participant, and the metadata was provided uncurated.

The immunoSEQ Assay, a bias-controlled multiplex PCR, was used to amplify TCRbeta CDR3 regions from genomic DNA. In the authors' own workflow: Nucleated cell counts per sample were estimated from amplification of reference gene primers within the assay. To quantify the absolute abundance of each unique TCRbeta CDR3 rearrangement, sequence reads were collapsed and filtered. Productive Simpson clonality was computed per sample as the square root of Simpson's diversity index over productive rearrangements. TCRdb took over this immuneACCESS table, retaining in-frame rearrangements with V and J assigned. Such tables are incomplete; in checked studies, under half of the missing clones stem from an unresolved V gene, and the remainder is unexplained. V and J calls and clone size come straight from that table; D and trimming were deduced from the DNA. The sample contains some 200,000 clones, about 85% of them found a single time. The ten largest clonotypes hold 0.9% to 0.95% of the sample.

The germline V gene provides CDR1 SGHRS and CDR2 YFSETQ. The CDR3 runs 12 amino acids, cysteine and phenylalanine included. Only CDR3 DNA is held: 36 bases, read in frame from base 1. At the junction V is shortened by 4 bases and J by 7 bases; bases outside the gene matches: 3. In Seattle, one collaborating source enrolled patients while the infection was active and tracked those patients longitudinally over the course of disease. Whole blood was collected in K2EDTA tubes by collaborating institutions according to the institutions' own protocols. For TCRbeta analysis, collaborator samples were shipped as frozen whole blood, as isolated PBMCs, or as DNA extracted from either sample type. In regard to this clone: Its antigen remains undetermined. Base-call qualities are not available, and no considerably larger clone is one nucleotide away. The same CDR3 can be traced to other DNA sequences in this sample.

Source material: peripheral blood. The chain couples TRBV5-1 to TRBJ1-1, and TRBD1 aligns with 8 junction nucleotides. This clonotype was sampled from a man between 60 and 70 years old with COVID-19, enrolled during active disease. In nucleotides, the sequence is TGCGCCAGCAGCCTCGGACAGGGTGAAGCTTTCTTT. The translation is CASSLGQGEAFF.